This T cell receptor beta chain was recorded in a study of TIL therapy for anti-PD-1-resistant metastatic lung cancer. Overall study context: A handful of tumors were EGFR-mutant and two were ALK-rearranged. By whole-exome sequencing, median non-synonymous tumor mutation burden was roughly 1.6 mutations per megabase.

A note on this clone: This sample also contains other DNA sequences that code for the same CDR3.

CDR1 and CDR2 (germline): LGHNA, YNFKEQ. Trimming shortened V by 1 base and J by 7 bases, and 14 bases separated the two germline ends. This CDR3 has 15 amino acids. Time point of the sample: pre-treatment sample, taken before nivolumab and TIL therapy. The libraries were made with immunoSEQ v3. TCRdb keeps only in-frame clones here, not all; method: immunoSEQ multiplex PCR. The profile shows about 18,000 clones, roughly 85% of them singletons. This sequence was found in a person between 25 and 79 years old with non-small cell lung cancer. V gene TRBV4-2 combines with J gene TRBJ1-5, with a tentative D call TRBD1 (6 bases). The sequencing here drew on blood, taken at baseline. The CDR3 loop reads CASSQGRSRGQPQHF. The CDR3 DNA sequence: TGTGCCAGCAGCCAAGGGCGAAGCAGGGGACAGCCCCAGCATTTT.